This passage covers 4 T cell receptor beta chains from one sample sequenced in a study of regulatory T cells in long-lasting Graves disease. CDR3-region Arm-PCR and iRepertoire HTBI primers produced the TCR beta libraries. MiXCR was run by TCRdb on the multiplex PCR reads, yielding one entry per CDR3 protein. The sample records about 520,000 distinct CDR3 sequences, 12% being singletons. Noted time point: newly diagnosed GD, antithyroid drugs for less than 3 months. Isolated PBMC RNA provided the starting material for the TCR library. These same records also appear under a second study, on T cells in Graves' hyperthyroidism and ophthalmopathy.

The input for sequencing was peripheral blood mononuclear cells (PBMCs), taken at new diagnosis, from a patient treated with antithyroid drugs. Receptor source: a woman in her 30s with Graves disease.

CDR3 in amino acids: CASSFAGQGYGYTF. CDR3 DNA: TGTGCCAGCAGTTTCGCCGGACAGGGGTATGGCTACACCTTC. This rearrangement joins TRBV28 to TRBJ1-2; 9 bases line up with TRBD1. V trimming: 3 bases; J trimming: 5 bases; junction bases outside the gene matches: 4. The CDR3 is made up of 14 amino acids. CDR1 is MDHEN and CDR2 is SYDVKM in the germline V gene.

This clonotype was counted many times. V gene TRBV27 combines with J gene TRBJ2-2; a weak D match, TRBD2 (5 bases). Germline values: CDR1 MNHEY, CDR2 SMNVEV (reference sequence). Trimming removed 5 bases from V and 7 bases from J, with 11 bases in between. The CDR3 extends over 13 amino acids. The CDR3 DNA reads TGTGCCAGCAGTACAACTAGAGTCGGGGAGCTGTTTTTT. This translates into CASSTTRVGELFF.

This clonotype was observed at least ten times. The V gene is TRBV12-3 or TRBV12-4, the J gene TRBJ2-1; 11 bases are a match to TRBD2. The CDR3 has 21 residues. V gave up 1 base and J gave up 4 bases; unmatched junction bases: 18. This chain's CDR3 is CASSLGLPAGGGTSGYNEQFF. The CDR3 region has the DNA TGTGCCAGCAGTTTAGGGCTCCCCGCGGGGGGGGGGACTAGCGGTTACAATGAGCAGTTCTTC.

To note about this clonotype: A single base is all that separates this from a far larger clone, so a read error is likely. This chain uses TRBV12-3 or TRBV12-4 with TRBJ2-5; TRBD1 might be the D (5 bases). Deletions cut 5 bases from V and 1 base from J, with 11 bases between. The CDR3 is made up of 14 amino acids. The chain's CDR3 is CASSPGRVQETQYF. Here the CDR3 DNA reads TGTGCCAGCAGTCCCGGCAGGGTCCAAGAGACCCAGTACTTC.